The 20 T cell receptor beta chains below come from one sample, sequenced in a study of control samples from healthy donors and cancer patients. Here immunoSEQ multiplex PCR was the method, and the copy in TCRdb shows in-frame clones only, minus some. Found here are 100,000 to 150,000 clones, more than 70% of them singletons; the top ten hold approximately 37%. The specimen sequenced was blood. The source is a man over 45 in good health.

This chain connects TRBV4-1 to TRBJ2-7; TRBD1 might be the D (6 bases). Germline lookup yields CDR1 MGHRA and CDR2 YSYEKL. V lost 2 bases and J lost 4, with 15 bases in between. The CDR3 length is 15 residues. CDR3 residues: CASSQILGQIYEQYF. The CDR3 DNA sequence: TGCGCCAGCAGCCAAATTTTGGGACAAATTTACGAGCAGTACTTC.

This rearrangement joins TRBV25-1 to TRBJ1-1, with no clear D. V lost 2 bases and J lost 1, with 5 bases in between. CDR3 length: 13 residues. Germline V gene data show CDR1 as MGHDK and CDR2 as SYGVNS. The CDR3 sequence: CASSEIQNTEAFF. As DNA, the CDR3 is TGTGCCAGCAGTGAAATACAGAACACTGAAGCTTTCTTT.

This clone has a single count. V gene TRBV19 combines with J gene TRBJ1-4; TRBD1 aligns across 9 bases. CDR1 and CDR2 from the germline V gene are LNHDA and SQIVND (reference sequence). V dropped 5 bases and J dropped 4; count of bases not matched to a gene: 5. The CDR3 contains 15 residues. The DNA of the CDR3 is TGTGCCAGTAGTGTGACAGGGGGTTTTAATGAAAAACTGTTTTTT. This sequence encodes CASSVTGGFNEKLFF.

The V call is TRBV11-3, the J call TRBJ2-7; D perhaps matches TRBD1 (6 bases). Between the trimmed V and J ends, which lost 5 bases and 0 bases, there was a span of 14 bases. Germline values: CDR1 SGHNT, CDR2 YENEEA. The CDR3 sequence is 15 residues long. The CDR3 reads CASSRDGQSSYEQYF. The CDR3 DNA sequence: TGTGCCAGCAGCCGGGACGGACAGAGCTCCTACGAGCAGTACTTC.

J is TRBJ1-6 and V is TRBV2, with TRBD1 as a possible D gene (5 bases). V lost 6 bases and J 9 bases, leaving 15 bases between the germline ends. Per germline, CDR1 SNHLY and CDR2 FYNNEI. The CDR3 totals 14 residues. The CDR3 DNA follows: TGTGCCAGCAGCAGGGATTCCAAAGGTTCACCCCTCCACTTT. It specifies CASSRDSKGSPLHF. Full variable domain (remainder filled in from reference TRBV2 and TRBJ1-6): EPEVTQTPSHQVTQMGQEVILRCVPISNHLYFYWYRQILGQKVEFLVSFYNNEISEKSEIFDDQFSVERPDGSNFTLKIRSTKLEDSAMYFCASSRDSKGSPLHFGNGTRLTVT.

This chain joins TRBV5-1 and TRBJ1-4, with 12 bases aligning to TRBD1. V was pared by 3 bases and J by 8 bases, with 2 bases of the junction left unmatched. Germline lookup yields CDR1 SGHRS and CDR2 YFSETQ. The CDR3 is 14 residues long. The CDR3: CASSWDRGHEKLFF. In DNA, the CDR3 is TGCGCCAGCAGCTGGGACAGGGGGCACGAAAAACTGTTTTTT.

The rearrangement joins TRBV19 to TRBJ1-5, with TRBD1 matching 7 bases. The germline gives CDR1 LNHDA, CDR2 SQIVND (reference sequence). V trimming: 2 bases; J trimming: 4 bases; junction bases outside the gene matches: 8. The length of the CDR3 is 16 residues. DNA of the CDR3: TGTGCCAGTAGTATAATGGTGGCAGGGGGGAATCAGCCCCAGCATTTT. Its translation is CASSIMVAGGNQPQHF.

The J gene is TRBJ1-2, the V gene TRBV9, with D unclear. The CDR3 sequence is 15 residues long. The germline CDR1 and CDR2 sequences are SGDLS and YYNGEE. Deletions cut 4 bases from V and 2 bases from J, with 15 bases between. This CDR3 reads CASSPWAGENYGYTF. CDR3 nucleotide sequence: TGTGCCAGCAGCCCCTGGGCCGGGGAAAACTATGGCTACACCTTC. The entire variable domain, with the rest obtained from reference TRBV9 and TRBJ1-2, is as follows: DSGVTQTPKHLITATGQRVTLRCSPRSGDLSVYWYQQSLDQGLQFLIQYYNGEERAKGNILERFSAQQFPDLHSELNLSSLELGDSALYFCASSPWAGENYGYTFGSGTRLTVV.

The chain employs TRBV29-1 and TRBJ1-2, with D unresolved. The V end lost 3 bases, the J end lost 6 bases, and 14 bases lay between the germline ends. The CDR3 sequence is 13 residues long. CDR1 and CDR2 from the germline V gene are SQVTM and ANQGSEA. The DNA of the CDR3 is TGCAGCGTTGATGAGGGAGGCGAGGATGGCTACACCTTC. Translation gives CSVDEGGEDGYTF.

The chain links TRBV2 to TRBJ1-1; D might be TRBD1 (5 bases). The CDR3 has 14 residues. With 6 bases removed from V and 3 bases from J, the gap between germline ends came to 14 bases. The germline V gene encodes CDR1 SNHLY and CDR2 FYNNEI. CDR3 in DNA: TGTGCCAGCAGAGGGCGTCCGGGGGACACTGAAGCTTTCTTT. Translating it yields CASRGRPGDTEAFF.

The chain is built from TRBV7-2 and TRBJ1-1, with 7 bases fitting TRBD1. Losses at the gene ends were 0 bases for V and 7 bases for J; bases not matched to a gene: 5. Germline V gene lookup returns CDR1 SGHTA and CDR2 FQGNSA. The CDR3 loop spans 14 amino acids. CDR3 nucleotides: TGTGCCAGCAGCTTAGCCCGGGACAGTCTTGAAGCTTTCTTT. Translating gives CASSLARDSLEAFF.

The rearrangement links TRBV18 to TRBJ1-5, with 8 bases lining up with TRBD1. This CDR3 comprises 15 residues. From germline, CDR1 is KGHSH and CDR2 LQKENI. J lost 3 bases, V lost 6 bases, and 7 bases had no gene match. Here the CDR3 DNA reads TGTGCCAGCTCCCAAGGACAGGGCACCAATCAGCCCCAGCATTTT. Translating it yields CASSQGQGTNQPQHF.

The chain uses TRBV18 and TRBJ1-2; D gene unclear. Trimming removed 1 base at V and 5 bases at J, with 5 bases between. The CDR3 is 12 amino acids. CDR1 is KGHSH, CDR2 LQKENI, per germline. CDR3 DNA: TGTGCCAGCTCACCACAGGGTTATGGCTACACCTTC. It translates to CASSPQGYGYTF. Variable domain in full (rest from reference TRBV18 and TRBJ1-2): NAGVMQNPRHLVRRRGQEARLRCSPMKGHSHVYWYRQLPEEGLKFMVYLQKENIIDESGMPKERFSAEFPKEGPSILRIQQVVRGDSAAYFCASSPQGYGYTFGSGTRLTVV.

This clone was observed once. The CDR3 coding sequence is TGTGCCAGCAGTGAAGGGCAGGGGAACAATCAGCCCCAGCATTTT. Translation: CASSEGQGNNQPQHF. The J gene is TRBJ1-5, the V gene TRBV2, with D tentatively TRBD1 (6 bases). CDR3 length equals 15 residues. Germline V gives CDR1 SNHLY, CDR2 FYNNEI. The V end lost 1 base, the J end lost 3 bases, and 10 bases lay between the germline ends.

The genes are TRBV9 and TRBJ1-1, with D maybe TRBD1 (5 bases). CDR3 length equals 14 residues. The germline V gene has CDR1 SGDLS and CDR2 YYNGEE. The V end was cut by 0 bases, the J end by 1 base, with 7 bases between. DNA for the CDR3: TGTGCCAGCAGCGTAGATGGGGCGAACACTGAAGCTTTCTTT. This translates into CASSVDGANTEAFF.

This sequence joins TRBV10-1 and TRBJ2-7, with 8 positions matching TRBD2. CDR3 length equals 17 residues. From germline, CDR1 is WNHNN and CDR2 SYGVQD (reference sequence). J was trimmed by 0 bases and V by 1 base; bases with no gene match: 8. This CDR3 is CASSEYGGGTSSYEQYF. The CDR3, as DNA: TGCGCCAGCAGTGAGTATGGCGGGGGGACTAGCTCCTACGAGCAGTACTTC.

The CDR3 DNA is TGTGCCAGTAGTAGTATCTACAGGGTTGCTCAGCCCCAGCATTTT. Its protein is CASSSIYRVAQPQHF. This sequence joins TRBV19 and TRBJ1-5; a weak D match, TRBD1 (6 bases). Trimming removed 4 bases from V and 6 bases from J, with 16 bases in between. This CDR3 contains 15 residues. Germline values: CDR1 LNHDA, CDR2 SQIVND (reference sequence).

The chain links TRBV6-5 to TRBJ1-5; D is unresolved. Germline V lookup: CDR1 MNHEY, CDR2 SVGAGI. V lost 7 bases to trimming and J lost 3 bases, with 16 bases between them. The CDR3 has 15 amino acids. The CDR3, as DNA: TGTGCCAGCACTCGGGAGCCCGACCCCAATCAGCCCCAGCATTTT. Translation gives CASTREPDPNQPQHF.

This clone was seen once. J is TRBJ1-2 and V is TRBV5-1; 7 bases map to TRBD1. J lost 6 bases, V lost 3 bases, and 14 bases had no gene match. CDR3 length: 16 residues. Germline CDR1 and CDR2: SGHRS and YFSETQ. This CDR3 is CASSSDLGQPRNGYTF. The CDR3 DNA reads TGCGCCAGCAGCTCGGATTTGGGACAGCCTCGCAATGGCTACACCTTC.

The chain is built from TRBV19 and TRBJ2-6; D is undetermined. The CDR3 totals 13 residues. V lost 4 bases, J lost 3 bases, and 4 bases lay in between. Per germline, CDR1 LNHDA and CDR2 SQIVND (reference sequence). Here the CDR3 DNA reads TGTGCCAGTAGTACCGTTGGGGCCAACGTCCTGACTTTC. Its translation: CASSTVGANVLTF.